These T cell receptor beta chains were read from a single sample in a study of human T cells and chemical hapten exposure. TCRdb redid the calling of the RACE reads with MiXCR, one entry per CDR3 protein. The sample has about 340,000 distinct CDR3 sequences, under 8% seen once; the top ten hold 7.5% to 9%. The sequencing here drew on whole blood, taken in connection with sensitization to the hapten diphenylcyclopropenone (DPC). These receptors were taken from a woman younger than 35 with alopecia areata. Some clones in this sample may be carry-over from other donors' samples. Each CDR3 is given with its conserved first and last residue. D genes are given only for firm matches. Expanded clones are given a class, and other clones once, few, many or no size at all.

J: TRBJ2-1
size: many
V: TRBV6-1
D: TRBD1
DNA: TGTGCCAGCCGCAGGGACAGGGGGGTCTACAATGAGCAGTTCTTC
CDR3: CASRRDRGVYNEQFF

J: TRBJ1-2
size: many
V: TRBV5-1
D: TRBD1
DNA: TGCGCCAGCAGCTTAGGGACAGGGCCCGTCAACTATGGCTACACCTTC
CDR3: CASSLGTGPVNYGYTF

J: TRBJ1-1
size: NA
V: TRBV4-2
D: TRBD1
DNA: TGTGCCAGCAGCCCCAGGGACAGTGAAGCTTTCTTT
CDR3: CASSPRDSEAFF

J: TRBJ2-5
size: many
V: TRBV7-9
D: NA
DNA: TGTGCCAGCAGCTACGGACAAACGCAAGAGACCCAGTACTTC
CDR3: CASSYGQTQETQYF

J: TRBJ1-4
size: few
V: TRBV7-9
D: NA
DNA: TGTGCCAGCAGCTTAGATGGGGGAAGCGGCGAAAAACTGTTTTTT
CDR3: CASSLDGGSGEKLFF

J: TRBJ2-3
size: many
V: TRBV5-1
D: TRBD1
DNA: TGCGCCAGCAGCTCAGAGCCGGGACAGGGGGTGAATACGCAGTATTTT
CDR3: CASSSEPGQGVNTQYF

J: TRBJ2-2
size: many
V: TRBV20-1
D: TRBD1
DNA: TGCAGTGCTAGAGATATACAGGGGTCGACCGGGGAGCTGTTTTTT
CDR3: CSARDIQGSTGELFF

J: TRBJ2-7
size: many
V: TRBV6-1
D: TRBD2
DNA: TGTGCCAGCAGTGAAGCGCAGAGCGGGGGGCTCTCCTACGAGCAGTACTTC
CDR3: CASSEAQSGGLSYEQYF

J: TRBJ1-1
size: few
V: TRBV14
D: NA
DNA: TGTGCCAGCAGCCAACTGGGGACGGGCACTGAAGCTTTCTTT
CDR3: CASSQLGTGTEAFF

J: TRBJ2-3
size: many
V: TRBV9
D: NA
DNA: TGTGCCAGCAGCGTAAGTGAGGCAGATACGCAGTATTTT
CDR3: CASSVSEADTQYF

J: TRBJ2-5
size: many
V: TRBV29-1
D: NA
DNA: TGCAGCGTTTCGGTCAGGATCCAAGAGACCCAGTACTTC
CDR3: CSVSVRIQETQYF

J: TRBJ1-6
size: NA
V: TRBV6-5
D: TRBD1
DNA: TGTGCCAGCAGTTCGCAGACAGGGCCCGCGGTGGATTCACCCCTCCACTTT
CDR3: CASSSQTGPAVDSPLHF

J: TRBJ1-6
size: few
V: TRBV4-2
D: NA
DNA: TGTGCCAGCAGCCAAGGCCCCAGGGAAGATTCACCCCTCCACTTT
CDR3: CASSQGPREDSPLHF

J: TRBJ2-1
size: few
V: TRBV19
D: NA
DNA: TGTGCCAGTTCCCGAACGAGAGACCTGGGGGATGAGCAGTTCTTC
CDR3: CASSRTRDLGDEQFF

J: TRBJ2-3
size: NA
V: TRBV12-3/TRBV12-4
D: TRBD1
DNA: TGTGCCAGTGAGCCGGGACAGGGGACAGATACGCAGTATTTT
CDR3: CASEPGQGTDTQYF

J: TRBJ2-2
size: many
V: TRBV11-2
D: TRBD1
DNA: TGTGCCAGCACCCCTCGGACAGGGGGCTGGACCGGGGAGCTGTTTTTT
CDR3: CASTPRTGGWTGELFF

J: TRBJ1-2
size: NA
V: TRBV19
D: NA
DNA: TGTGCCAGTACCGAACAACTAGGTGGCTACACCTTC
CDR3: CASTEQLGGYTF

J: TRBJ2-5
size: NA
V: TRBV25-1
D: TRBD1
DNA: TGTGCCAGCAGTGACACAGGGGGAACGGGAGAGACCCAGTACTTC
CDR3: CASSDTGGTGETQYF

J: TRBJ1-1
size: few
V: TRBV7-2
D: NA
DNA: TGTGCCAGCAGCTTAGTTTCGGTCATGAACACTGAAGCTTTCTTT
CDR3: CASSLVSVMNTEAFF

J: TRBJ2-7
size: few
V: TRBV10-3
D: NA
DNA: TGTGCCATCAGTGGGAGACTAGAACAAGCCGAGCAGTACTTC
CDR3: CAISGRLEQAEQYF

J: TRBJ1-1
size: NA
V: TRBV6-2/TRBV6-3
D: TRBD1
DNA: TGTGCCAGCACCCGACGAGACAGGGGGCAAACTGAAGCTTTCTTT
CDR3: CASTRRDRGQTEAFF

J: TRBJ2-3
size: few
V: TRBV28
D: TRBD2
DNA: TGTGCCAGCAGTGGTGGAGCGGGGGCTAGCACAGATACGCAGTATTTT
CDR3: CASSGGAGASTDTQYF

J: TRBJ1-1
size: NA
V: TRBV4-3
D: NA
DNA: TGCGCCAGCAGCCAAGACGGGGGAGACACTGAAGCTTTCTTT
CDR3: CASSQDGGDTEAFF

J: TRBJ2-5
size: few
V: TRBV20-1
D: TRBD2
DNA: TGCAGTGCCCCAACTAGCGGGGGGCCTCTACCCCCCGGGACCCAGTACTTC
CDR3: CSAPTSGGPLPPGTQYF

J: TRBJ2-2
size: NA
V: TRBV29-1
D: TRBD2
DNA: TGCAGCGTGCTAGCGGGGGCGAACACCGGGGAGCTGTTTTTT
CDR3: CSVLAGANTGELFF

J: TRBJ1-1
size: few
V: TRBV20-1
D: TRBD1
DNA: TGCAGTGCTAGAGCCGTCAAGGGGGCCACGAACACTGAAGCTTTCTTT
CDR3: CSARAVKGATNTEAFF

J: TRBJ1-2
size: medium-sized
V: TRBV11-1
D: NA
DNA: TGTGCCAGCAGCTTAGCGCTTTGGGGAGAGACACACCACCGTAACTATGGCTACACCTTC
CDR3: CASSLALWGETHHRNYGYTF

J: TRBJ1-4
size: many
V: TRBV20-1
D: TRBD1
DNA: TGCAGTGCTAGAGGGACAGGGATTGGTGAAAAACTGTTTTTT
CDR3: CSARGTGIGEKLFF

J: TRBJ1-1
size: few
V: TRBV20-1
D: TRBD1
DNA: TGCAGATCCACTCAGGGGGGGAACACTGAAGCTTTCTTT
CDR3: CRSTQGGNTEAFF

J: TRBJ2-3
size: few
V: TRBV27
D: TRBD2
DNA: TGTGCCAGCAGTTTATTGGGACTAGCGGCGAGCACAGATACGCAGTATTTT
CDR3: CASSLLGLAASTDTQYF

J: TRBJ2-3
size: NA
V: TRBV6-2/TRBV6-3
D: TRBD2
DNA: TGTGCCAGCAGTCTCCGGACTAGCGGGAGAACCACAGATACGCAGTATTTT
CDR3: CASSLRTSGRTTDTQYF

J: TRBJ1-3
size: NA
V: TRBV7-8
D: NA
DNA: TGTGCCAGCAGCCTCCGGGACCAAGACTCTGGAAACACCATATATTTT
CDR3: CASSLRDQDSGNTIYF